This T cell receptor (beta chain) was identified during a study of blood T cell repertoires in COVID-19. The protocol was immunoSEQ multiplex PCR, while the TCRdb copy is restricted to in-frame clones and leaves out a portion. The sample carries 200,000 to 300,000 clones, 70% to 85% recorded once. V gave up 7 bases and J gave up 2 bases, with 15 bases separating them. The CDR3 loop spans 15 amino acids. The germline V gene encodes CDR1 SGHRS and CDR2 YFSETQ. The sequence was collected from a woman aged 80 or over with acute or convalescent COVID-19. Sequencing used peripheral blood. This chain connects TRBV5-1 to TRBJ2-2; maybe TRBD1 (6 bases). This chain's CDR3 is CASGPTGHNTGELFF. CDR3 DNA sequence: TGCGCCAGCGGCCCGACGGGACACAACACCGGGGAGCTGTTTTTT. Full variable domain (outside the CDR3, taken from reference TRBV5-1 and TRBJ2-2): KAGVTQTPRYLIKTRGQQVTLSCSPISGHRSVSWYQQTPGQGLQFLFEYFSETQRNKGNFPGRFSGRQFSNSRSEMNVSTLELGDSALYLCASGPTGHNTGELFFGEGSRLTVL.